A single sample is the source of the 13 T cell receptor beta chains below, sequenced in a study of blood T cell repertoires in COVID-19. The table came from immunoSEQ multiplex PCR; TCRdb's copy has only in-frame clones and leaves some out. This sample carries 75,000 to 90,000 clones, 70% to 90% of them seen once, and the ten largest clones take 9.5% to 12%. The sample comprised peripheral blood. Source of these receptors: a human donor in a cohort sampled during active COVID-19.

This sequence joins TRBV6-5 and TRBJ2-1, with 11 bases lining up with TRBD2. CDR1 is MNHEY, CDR2 SVGAGI, per germline. With V trimmed by 7 bases and J by 9 bases, 11 bases remained unmatched. This CDR3 region has 15 residues. The CDR3 loop reads CASTNALAGVPEQFF. The DNA of the CDR3 is TGTGCCAGCACAAATGCACTAGCGGGAGTTCCTGAGCAGTTCTTC.

This clone was picked up one time. This rearrangement joins TRBV12-5 to TRBJ2-2; 10 bases are a match to TRBD1. This CDR3 comprises 14 residues. Germline V gives CDR1 LGHNT, CDR2 FRNRAP. Trimming removed 6 bases from V and 6 bases from J; junction bases left unmatched: 4. The CDR3 sequence: CASGGQGRSGELFF. CDR3 sequence (DNA): TGTGCTAGTGGGGGACAGGGGAGGTCCGGGGAGCTGTTTTTT.

The chain links TRBV7-2 to TRBJ2-2; D remains ambiguous. V was cut by 3 bases and J by 7 bases, with 12 bases left in between. This CDR3 spans 14 amino acids. Germline V gene lookup returns CDR1 SGHTA and CDR2 FQGNSA. The CDR3 loop is CASSLQAQLGELFF. CDR3 DNA sequence: TGTGCCAGCAGCTTGCAGGCACAGCTCGGGGAGCTGTTTTTT.

V usage is TRBV5-1 and J usage is TRBJ1-1; D is unresolved. The germline gives CDR1 SGHRS, CDR2 YFSETQ. The CDR3 runs to 15 residues. Trimming left V 0 bases short and J 1 base short, with 10 bases between. CDR3 bases: TGCGCCAGCAGCTTGGATGGACGGGGGAACACTGAAGCTTTCTTT. Translated, it gives CASSLDGRGNTEAFF.

The chain links TRBV6-5 to TRBJ1-2, with D perhaps TRBD1 (5 bases). V lost 5 bases and J 2 bases, leaving 15 bases between the germline ends. The CDR3 is made up of 15 amino acids. CDR1 is MNHEY, CDR2 SVGAGI, per germline. DNA for the CDR3: TGTGCCAGCAGTACGGGACTCCCGGTAAACTATGGCTACACCTTC. This translates into CASSTGLPVNYGYTF.

The chain links TRBV5-6 to TRBJ2-7; D uncertain. The CDR3 extends over 15 amino acids. Germline V CDR1 and CDR2: SGHDT, YYEEEE. The V gene lost 4 bases and the J gene lost 3 bases, with 17 bases spanning the gap. Here the CDR3 DNA reads TGTGCCAGCAGCCAAGACTTGTCCGGCCTCTACGAGCAGTACTTC. The encoded protein is CASSQDLSGLYEQYF.

The rearrangement links TRBV2 to TRBJ1-4, with TRBD1 identical over 7 bases. Germline lookup yields CDR1 SNHLY and CDR2 FYNNEI. V dropped 2 bases and J dropped 0; count of bases not matched to a gene: 0. The CDR3 consists of 15 residues. The CDR3 DNA reads as TGTGCCAGCAGTGAACAGGGGGCAACTAATGAAAAACTGTTTTTT. Translated, it gives CASSEQGATNEKLFF.

The rearrangement joins TRBV5-1 to TRBJ1-1, with TRBD1 matching over 7 bases. The trim removed 4 bases at V and 4 bases at J, leaving 7 bases unmatched. There are 14 residues in the CDR3. Germline V gene lookup returns CDR1 SGHRS and CDR2 YFSETQ. The CDR3 loop is CASSLQQGITEAFF. CDR3 nucleotides: TGCGCCAGCAGCCTCCAACAGGGGATCACTGAAGCTTTCTTT.

The chain carries TRBV6-5 and TRBJ1-6; 7 nucleotides line up with TRBD1. V lost 7 bases, J lost 7 bases, and 7 bases stayed unmatched. The CDR3 consists of 14 residues. Germline V gene lookup returns CDR1 MNHEY and CDR2 SVGAGI. CDR3 region: CASILDRINSPLHF. The DNA for the CDR3 is TGTGCCAGCATCCTGGACAGGATAAATTCACCCCTCCACTTT.

V and J are TRBV28 and TRBJ2-7, with 7 bases aligning to TRBD1. The germline gives CDR1 MDHEN, CDR2 SYDVKM. The CDR3 covers 16 residues. Losses at the gene ends were 5 bases for V and 0 bases for J; bases not matched to a gene: 10. The CDR3, as DNA: TGTGCCAGCAGTACCCAGACAGGGACCTACTCCTACGAGCAGTACTTC. This translates into CASSTQTGTYSYEQYF.

The chain has TRBV5-1 and TRBJ1-1, with TRBD1 matching over 9 bases. The CDR3 runs to 14 residues. CDR1 is SGHRS and CDR2 is YFSETQ in the germline V gene. Trimming removed 4 bases from V and 5 bases from J; junction bases left unmatched: 6. The CDR3 DNA is TGCGCCAGCAGCGCCCAGACAGGGGGTACTGAAGCTTTCTTT. Its translation is CASSAQTGGTEAFF. Based on the CDR3 plus reference TRBV5-1 and TRBJ1-1, the full variable domain is KAGVTQTPRYLIKTRGQQVTLSCSPISGHRSVSWYQQTPGQGLQFLFEYFSETQRNKGNFPGRFSGRQFSNSRSEMNVSTLELGDSALYLCASSAQTGGTEAFFGQGTRLTVV.

The chain uses TRBV2 and TRBJ2-7, with 7 bases fitting TRBD1. The germline gives CDR1 SNHLY, CDR2 FYNNEI. After removal of 6 bases from V and 3 bases from J, the junction contained 5 bases not matched to a gene. CDR3 size: 13 residues. The CDR3 DNA follows: TGTGCCAGCAGAGAGGGACAGATCTACGAGCAGTACTTC. It specifies CASREGQIYEQYF.

CDR3 sequence: CARSLVRRRPPSYNSPLHF. The CDR3, as DNA: TGTGCCAGAAGCTTAGTTAGGAGGCGTCCTCCCTCCTATAATTCACCCCTCCACTTT. The J gene is TRBJ1-6, the V gene TRBV7-5. TRBV7-5 is labeled a pseudogene. The CDR3 consists of 19 residues.